This T cell receptor beta chain emerged from a study of cytomegalovirus exposure and HLA in healthy donors. The PCR ran on 60 Vbeta and 13 Jbeta primers. Measured with immunoSEQ multiplex PCR; TCRdb has only the in-frame clones, and not every one. This sample carries some 110,000 clones, approximately 80% of them seen once, and the ten largest clones take less than 5.5%. The CDR3 is made up of 15 amino acids. The germline V gene has CDR1 GTSNPN and CDR2 SVGIG (reference sequence). The V end was cut by 4 bases, the J end by 9 bases, with 22 bases between. This receptor was taken from a man aged 45-65 years in good health and CMV-seropositive. The sample was PBMCs. The chain employs TRBV30 and TRBJ2-1; D may be TRBD1 (6 bases). As DNA, the CDR3 is TGTGCCTGGACAAGAACCGGGATATGGGGGCGTGAGCAGTTCTTC. This sequence encodes CAWTRTGIWGREQFF.